This T cell receptor beta chain was captured in a study of OX40 agonist ivuxolimab in advanced cancers. Germline CDR1 and CDR2: LNHDA and SQIVND (reference sequence). V was clipped by 0 bases and J by 5 bases, with 6 bases between them. The CDR3 has 13 residues. TCRdb keeps only in-frame clones here, not all; method: immunoSEQ multiplex PCR. The sample contains under 80,000 clones, 80% to 95% of which appear only once. With regard to this clone: Its cognate antigen is unknown.

Overall study results and limits: Low levels of normalized T-cell clonal expansion also appeared in some nonresponders. Fewer expanded clones were found on average in CD4+ than in CD8+ T cells.

The chain recombines TRBV19 with TRBJ2-3; D not resolved. The TCR sequence derives from an adult with an advanced solid tumor such as melanoma, head and neck, liver or kidney cancer. The material was CD4+ or CD8+ T cells sorted from blood, obtained in a trial of the OX40 agonist ivuxolimab. For the CDR3, the DNA is TGTGCCAGTAGTATAGAGTGGAGAGATACGCAGTATTTT. It specifies CASSIEWRDTQYF.